The 19 T cell receptor beta chains in this list originate from one sample, sequenced in a study of radiation and T cells in renal cell carcinoma. Treatment specified: treatment-naive control, cytoreductive nephrectomy. The assay was immunoSEQ multiplex PCR, and TCRdb's table has in-frame clones only and misses some. The sample includes 13,000 to 15,000 clones, approximately 52% of them seen just once. The material sequenced was tumor tissue, taken from a patient whose treatment was nephrectomy without radiotherapy. The receptors here all came from a man in his fifties or sixties with renal cell carcinoma.

This clone has just a few counts. The chain joins TRBV20-1 to TRBJ1-1; D gene uncertain. The germline V and J ends were trimmed by 3 bases and 1 base, with 3 bases remaining between them. Germline V CDR1 and CDR2: DFQATT, SNEGSKA (reference sequence). CDR3 length equals 11 residues. The CDR3 here is CSASRNTEAFF. For the CDR3, the DNA is TGCAGTGCTAGTAGGAACACTGAAGCTTTCTTT.

The chain uses TRBV5-1 and TRBJ2-7, with D perhaps given as TRBD1 or TRBD2 (5 bases each). Germline V lookup: CDR1 SGHRS, CDR2 YFSETQ. The CDR3 length is 16 residues. V lost 4 bases and J lost 2, with 19 bases in between. The CDR3: CASSPEPGRNTYEQYF. DNA of the CDR3: TGCGCCAGCAGCCCTGAGCCGGGACGGAATACCTACGAGCAGTACTTC.

This clone was detected only once. The V and J genes are TRBV6-4 and TRBJ2-7; D perhaps matches TRBD2 (5 bases). The CDR3 has 15 amino acids. V lost 8 bases and J 3 bases, leaving 20 bases between the germline ends. Germline lookup yields CDR1 MRHNA and CDR2 SNTAGT. CDR3 sequence (DNA): TGTGCCAGCCGCGGACGGGGAAGGGCGTTCTACGAGCAGTACTTC. Translation: CASRGRGRAFYEQYF.

The gene calls are TRBV18 and TRBJ1-1; D not resolved. Per the germline V gene, CDR1 is KGHSH and CDR2 is LQKENI. This CDR3 has 14 residues. The germline V and J ends were trimmed by 4 bases and 1 base, with 10 bases remaining between them. The CDR3 DNA reads TGTGCCAGCTCACTGGCCCACCAGAACACTGAAGCTTTCTTT. It is translated as CASSLAHQNTEAFF.

The J gene is TRBJ2-3, the V gene TRBV14, with 11 bases identical to TRBD2. CDR3 length equals 17 residues. Per germline, CDR1 SGHDN and CDR2 FVKESK. J gave up 6 bases and V 0 bases, and 8 bases lay outside the gene matches. CDR3 nucleotides: TGTGCCAGCAGCCAAGATTTAGCGGGGGGGCCGCCTGATACGCAGTATTTT. It yields the protein CASSQDLAGGPPDTQYF.

The sample holds a few counts of this clone. The chain joins TRBV15 to TRBJ1-5; a weak D match, TRBD1 (6 bases). CDR1 and CDR2 (germline): LNHNV, YYDKDF (reference sequence). The ends were cut back, 0 bases at V and 0 bases at J, with 18 bases in the middle. The CDR3 runs to 19 residues. For the CDR3, the DNA is TGTGCCACCAGCAGAGATGGCCCCCCTCGGGACACTAGCAATCAGCCCCAGCATTTT. Its translation: CATSRDGPPRDTSNQPQHF.

Written as DNA, the CDR3 is TGCGCCAGCCCCCGGGGAGCGGGGGGGTCCTACAATGAGCAGTTCTTC. Translated, it gives CASPRGAGGSYNEQFF. The gene calls are TRBV5-1 and TRBJ2-1; 10 bases fit TRBD2. The V gene end was trimmed by 7 bases and the J gene end by 1 base; junction bases not matched to a gene: 8. The CDR3 has 16 residues. CDR1 SGHRS and CDR2 YFSETQ come from the germline V gene. The full variable domain, its missing parts supplied by reference TRBV5-1 and TRBJ2-1, is KAGVTQTPRYLIKTRGQQVTLSCSPISGHRSVSWYQQTPGQGLQFLFEYFSETQRNKGNFPGRFSGRQFSNSRSEMNVSTLELGDSALYLCASPRGAGGSYNEQFFGPGTRLTVL.

This chain uses TRBV5-1 with TRBJ1-2; D not resolved. With 3 bases removed from V and 6 bases from J, the gap between germline ends came to 12 bases. The V gene's germline CDR1 is SGHRS and CDR2 YFSETQ. The CDR3 is made up of 13 amino acids. The CDR3 nucleotides are TGCGCCAGCAGCTCCCTGGGGATTGATGGCTACACCTTC. The encoded protein is CASSSLGIDGYTF.

The V and J genes are TRBV9 and TRBJ2-5; D gene unclear. The germline gives CDR1 SGDLS, CDR2 YYNGEE. This CDR3 region has 15 residues. V lost 0 bases and J 5 bases, leaving 14 bases between the germline ends. The CDR3 nucleotides are TGTGCCAGCAGCGTAGGGGGAAGGGCGTGGGAGACCCAGTACTTC. Its protein product is CASSVGGRAWETQYF.

This clone appeared once. This chain links TRBV19 with TRBJ1-2, with TRBD1 as a possible D gene (5 bases). Trimming cost V 8 bases and J 1 base, with 8 bases left between them. Germline CDR1 and CDR2: LNHDA and SQIVND (reference sequence). This CDR3 is 12 amino acids long. The CDR3 sequence is CASGGYNYGYTF. DNA of the CDR3: TGTGCCAGTGGGGGGTATAACTATGGCTACACCTTC. Filled out from reference TRBV19 and TRBJ1-2, the complete variable domain reads DGGITQSPKYLFRKEGQNVTLSCEQNLNHDAMYWYRQDPGQGLRLIYYSQIVNDFQKGDIAEGYSVSREKKESFPLTVTSAQKNPTAFYLCASGGYNYGYTFGSGTRLTVV.

This chain uses TRBV5-1 with TRBJ1-1, with a possible D match to TRBD1 (5 bases). The V gene's germline CDR1 is SGHRS and CDR2 YFSETQ. The CDR3 contains 16 residues. V lost 0 bases and J 5 bases, leaving 17 bases between the germline ends. The CDR3 nucleotides are TGCGCCAGCAGCTTGGCCTTGGGCAGGGTATCAACTGAAGCTTTCTTT. Residues: CASSLALGRVSTEAFF.

CDR3 DNA sequence: TGTGCCAGTAGTCAATCGACAGCGCTAGCGGGGGGGGTCAAGCAGTACTTC. Translation gives CASSQSTALAGGVKQYF. V and J are TRBV19 and TRBJ2-7, with 12 bases lining up with TRBD2. CDR3 length equals 17 residues. Germline loops: CDR1 LNHDA, CDR2 SQIVND (reference sequence). Unmatched junction bases numbered 16, after V lost 5 bases and J lost 8 bases.

A few counts support this clone. The genes are TRBV10-2 and TRBJ1-6; D is uncertain. Trimming removed 6 bases at V and 8 bases at J, with 11 bases between. Per germline, CDR1 WSHSY and CDR2 SAAADI. The CDR3 contains 13 residues. CDR3 sequence reads: CASRDLGDSPLHF. For the CDR3, the DNA is TGCGCCAGCAGAGACCTCGGGGATTCACCCCTCCACTTT.

J is TRBJ2-1 and V is TRBV6-6, with a weak D call TRBD2 (6 bases). Trimming shortened V by 0 bases and J by 2 bases, and 8 bases separated the two germline ends. Germline V gene data show CDR1 as MNHNY and CDR2 as SVGAGI (reference sequence). The CDR3 runs to 15 residues. The CDR3 protein is CASSYSEGTYNEQFF. CDR3 nucleotides: TGTGCCAGCAGTTACTCGGAGGGGACCTACAATGAGCAGTTCTTC.

This clone was detected once. The rearrangement joins TRBV5-1 to TRBJ2-2, with no clear D. The CDR3 contains 14 residues. With 0 bases removed from V and 6 bases from J, the gap between germline ends came to 9 bases. Germline values: CDR1 SGHRS, CDR2 YFSETQ. CDR3 in amino acids: CASSLAFGAGELFF. CDR3 sequence (DNA): TGCGCCAGCAGCTTGGCCTTTGGGGCCGGGGAGCTGTTTTTT.

The chain combines TRBV7-3 with TRBJ2-3; D gene uncertain. The germline V gene encodes CDR1 SGHTA and CDR2 FQGTGA. The length of the CDR3 is 13 residues. The germline V and J ends were trimmed by 5 bases and 4 bases, with 10 bases remaining between them. The DNA of the CDR3 is TGTGCCAGCAGCCCCCAAGGTTCAGATACGCAGTATTTT. This codes for CASSPQGSDTQYF.

The chain joins TRBV30 to TRBJ2-7; 9 positions agree with TRBD1. Germline lookup yields CDR1 GTSNPN and CDR2 SVGIG (reference sequence). CDR3 length: 16 residues. Unmatched junction bases numbered 11, after V lost 2 bases and J lost 3 bases. This CDR3 reads CAWSKRQGEGGYEQYF. The CDR3, as DNA: TGTGCCTGGAGTAAAAGACAGGGGGAGGGGGGCTACGAGCAGTACTTC. The whole variable domain, filled in from reference TRBV30 and TRBJ2-7, reads SQTIHQWPATLVQPVGSPLSLECTVEGTSNPNLYWYRQAAGRGLQLLFYSVGIGQISSEVPQNLSASRPQDRQFILSSKKLLLSDSGFYLCAWSKRQGEGGYEQYFGPGTRLTVT.

V usage is TRBV2 and J usage is TRBJ2-7; D is unclear. V lost 6 bases and J lost 0, with 9 bases in between. This CDR3 comprises 13 residues. Germline values: CDR1 SNHLY, CDR2 FYNNEI. CDR3 in DNA: TGTGCCAGCAGACCCACCTTCTCCTACGAGCAGTACTTC. As protein: CASRPTFSYEQYF.

V gene TRBV19 combines with J gene TRBJ1-5; the D is unclear. Germline V CDR1 and CDR2: LNHDA, SQIVND (reference sequence). Trimming took off 0 bases at V and 6 bases at J, with 6 bases between the two ends. This CDR3 has 13 amino acids. The CDR3 DNA reads TGTGCCAGTAGTATAGATCACACTCAGCCCCAGCATTTT. It yields the protein CASSIDHTQPQHF.